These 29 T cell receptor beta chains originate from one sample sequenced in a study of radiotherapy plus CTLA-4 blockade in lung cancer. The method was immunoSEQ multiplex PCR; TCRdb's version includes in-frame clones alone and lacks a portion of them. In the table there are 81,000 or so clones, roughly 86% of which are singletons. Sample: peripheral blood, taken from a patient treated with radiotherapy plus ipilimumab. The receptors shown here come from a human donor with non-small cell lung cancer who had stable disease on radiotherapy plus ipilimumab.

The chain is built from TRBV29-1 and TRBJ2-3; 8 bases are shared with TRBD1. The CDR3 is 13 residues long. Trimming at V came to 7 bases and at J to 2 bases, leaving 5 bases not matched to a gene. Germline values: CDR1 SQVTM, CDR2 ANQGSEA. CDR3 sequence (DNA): TGCAGCGCCGGGACAGGACCCACAGATACGCAGTATTTT. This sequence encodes CSAGTGPTDTQYF.

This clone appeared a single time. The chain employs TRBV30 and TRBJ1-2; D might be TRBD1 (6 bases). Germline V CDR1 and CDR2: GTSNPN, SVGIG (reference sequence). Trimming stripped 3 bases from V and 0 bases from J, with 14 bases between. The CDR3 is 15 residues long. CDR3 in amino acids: CAWRQGLGANYGYTF. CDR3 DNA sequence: TGTGCCTGGAGACAGGGTCTTGGAGCTAACTATGGCTACACCTTC.

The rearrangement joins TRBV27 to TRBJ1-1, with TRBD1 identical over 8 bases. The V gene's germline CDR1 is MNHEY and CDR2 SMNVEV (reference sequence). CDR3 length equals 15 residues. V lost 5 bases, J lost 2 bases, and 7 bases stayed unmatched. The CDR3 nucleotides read TGTGCCAGCAGTCCTGTCTCAGGGGGCAACACTGAAGCTTTCTTT. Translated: CASSPVSGGNTEAFF.

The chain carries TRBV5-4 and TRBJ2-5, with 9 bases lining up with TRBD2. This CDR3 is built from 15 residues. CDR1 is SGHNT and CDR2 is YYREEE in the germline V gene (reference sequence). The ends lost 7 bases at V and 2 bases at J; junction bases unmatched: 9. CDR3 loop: CASQRIAGAQETQYF. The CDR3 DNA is TGTGCCAGCCAGAGGATAGCGGGGGCACAAGAGACCCAGTACTTC.

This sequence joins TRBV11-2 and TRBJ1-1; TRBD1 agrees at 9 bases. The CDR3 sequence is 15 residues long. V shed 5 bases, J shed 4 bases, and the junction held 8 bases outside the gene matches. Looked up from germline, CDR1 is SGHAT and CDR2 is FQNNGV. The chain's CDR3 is CASSRTGAVSTEAFF. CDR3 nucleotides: TGTGCCAGCAGCCGGACAGGGGCGGTGTCCACTGAAGCTTTCTTT. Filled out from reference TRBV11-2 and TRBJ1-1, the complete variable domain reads EAGVAQSPRYKIIEKRQSVAFWCNPISGHATLYWYQQILGQGPKLLIQFQNNGVVDDSQLPKDRFSAERLKGVDSTLKIQPAKLEDSAVYLCASSRTGAVSTEAFFGQGTRLTVV.

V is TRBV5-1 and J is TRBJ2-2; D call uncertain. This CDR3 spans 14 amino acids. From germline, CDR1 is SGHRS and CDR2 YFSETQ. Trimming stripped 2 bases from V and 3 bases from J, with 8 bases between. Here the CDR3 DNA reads TGCGCCAGCAGCTTAGCCACAGACACCGGGGAGCTGTTTTTT. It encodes CASSLATDTGELFF.

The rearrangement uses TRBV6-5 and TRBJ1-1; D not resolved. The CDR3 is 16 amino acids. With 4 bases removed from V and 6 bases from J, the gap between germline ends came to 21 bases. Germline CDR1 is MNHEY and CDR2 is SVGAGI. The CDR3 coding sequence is TGTGCCAGCAGTTGGGAAAATTTCTCGACAAGATCTGAAGCTTTCTTT. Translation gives CASSWENFSTRSEAFF.

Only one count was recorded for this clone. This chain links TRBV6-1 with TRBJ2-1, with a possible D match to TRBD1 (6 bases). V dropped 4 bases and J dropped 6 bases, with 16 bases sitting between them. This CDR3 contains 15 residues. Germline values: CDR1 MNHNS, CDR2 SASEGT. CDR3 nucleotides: TGTGCCAGCAGTGGGGGCCTTAGGGGGATCAATGAGCAGTTCTTC. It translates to CASSGGLRGINEQFF.

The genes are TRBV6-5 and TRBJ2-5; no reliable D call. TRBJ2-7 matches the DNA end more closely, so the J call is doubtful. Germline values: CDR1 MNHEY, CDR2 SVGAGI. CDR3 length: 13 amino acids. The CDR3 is CASRTVGRYEQYF. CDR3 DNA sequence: TGTGCCAGCAGAACGGTTGGACGATACGAGCAGTACTTC.

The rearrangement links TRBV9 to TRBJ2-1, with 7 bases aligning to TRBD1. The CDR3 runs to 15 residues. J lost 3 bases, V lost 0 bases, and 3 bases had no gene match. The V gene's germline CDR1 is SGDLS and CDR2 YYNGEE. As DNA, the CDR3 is TGTGCCAGCAGCGTAGGTTCAGGGGGCTACAATGAGCAGTTCTTC. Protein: CASSVGSGGYNEQFF.

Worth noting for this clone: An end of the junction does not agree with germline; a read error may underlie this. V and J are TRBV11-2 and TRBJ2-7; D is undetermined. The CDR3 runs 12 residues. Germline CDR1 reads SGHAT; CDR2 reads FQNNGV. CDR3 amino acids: CASNLIGDEQYF. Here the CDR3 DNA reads TGTGCCAGCAACTTAATTGGGGACGAGCAGTACTTC.

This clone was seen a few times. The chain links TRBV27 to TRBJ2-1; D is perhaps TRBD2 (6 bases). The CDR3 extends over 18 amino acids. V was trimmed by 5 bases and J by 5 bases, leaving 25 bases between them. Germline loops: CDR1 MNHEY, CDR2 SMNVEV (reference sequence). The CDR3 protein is CASSNSSPLGGRHNEQFF. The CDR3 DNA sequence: TGTGCCAGCAGTAACTCTTCGCCGTTGGGAGGACGACACAATGAGCAGTTCTTC.

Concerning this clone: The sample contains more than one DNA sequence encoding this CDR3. The CDR3 DNA follows: TGCGCCAGCAGCTTGGCATCCTCTGGAAACACCATATATTTT. Translated, it gives CASSLASSGNTIYF. The chain links TRBV5-1 to TRBJ1-3; no reliable D call. Trimming cost V 0 bases and J 0 bases, with 4 bases left between them. The length of the CDR3 is 14 residues. Germline lookup yields CDR1 SGHRS and CDR2 YFSETQ.

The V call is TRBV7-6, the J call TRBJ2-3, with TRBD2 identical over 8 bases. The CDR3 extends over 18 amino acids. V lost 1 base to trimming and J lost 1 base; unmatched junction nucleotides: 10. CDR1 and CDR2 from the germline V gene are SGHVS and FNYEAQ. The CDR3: CASSLGGGSGGRTDTQYF. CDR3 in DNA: TGTGCCAGCAGCTTAGGGGGAGGGAGCGGGGGACGCACAGATACGCAGTATTTT.

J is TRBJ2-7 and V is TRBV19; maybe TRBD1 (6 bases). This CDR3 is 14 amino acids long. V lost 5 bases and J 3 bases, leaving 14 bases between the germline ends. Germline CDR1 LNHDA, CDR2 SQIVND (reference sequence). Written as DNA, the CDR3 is TGTGCCAGTAGTGCCCCGGGACACATCTACGAGCAGTACTTC. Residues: CASSAPGHIYEQYF. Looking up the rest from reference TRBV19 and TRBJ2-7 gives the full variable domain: DGGITQSPKYLFRKEGQNVTLSCEQNLNHDAMYWYRQDPGQGLRLIYYSQIVNDFQKGDIAEGYSVSREKKESFPLTVTSAQKNPTAFYLCASSAPGHIYEQYFGPGTRLTVT.

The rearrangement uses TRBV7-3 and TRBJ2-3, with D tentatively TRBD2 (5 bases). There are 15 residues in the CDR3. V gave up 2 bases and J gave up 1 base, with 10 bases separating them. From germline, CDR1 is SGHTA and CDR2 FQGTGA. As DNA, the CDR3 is TGTGCCAGCAGCTTACTACGGGGTGGCACAGATACGCAGTATTTT. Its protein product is CASSLLRGGTDTQYF.

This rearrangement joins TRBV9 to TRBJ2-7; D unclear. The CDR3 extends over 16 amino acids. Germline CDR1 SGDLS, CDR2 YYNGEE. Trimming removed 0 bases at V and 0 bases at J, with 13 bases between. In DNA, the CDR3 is TGTGCCAGCAGCGTAGAGGCAGTGCAGAGCTCCTACGAGCAGTACTTC. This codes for CASSVEAVQSSYEQYF.

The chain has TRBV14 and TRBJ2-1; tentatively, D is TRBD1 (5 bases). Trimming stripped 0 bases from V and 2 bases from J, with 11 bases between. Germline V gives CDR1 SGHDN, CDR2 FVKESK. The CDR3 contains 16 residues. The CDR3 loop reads CASSQEGRIAYNEQFF. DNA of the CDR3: TGTGCCAGCAGCCAAGAGGGGCGGATTGCCTACAATGAGCAGTTCTTC.

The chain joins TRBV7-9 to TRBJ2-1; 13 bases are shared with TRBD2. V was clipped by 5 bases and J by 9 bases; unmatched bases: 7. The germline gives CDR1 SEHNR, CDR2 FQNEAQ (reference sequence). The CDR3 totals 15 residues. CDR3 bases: TGTGCCAGCAGCCCCCCGACTAGCGGGGGGACTGAGCAGTTCTTC. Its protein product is CASSPPTSGGTEQFF.

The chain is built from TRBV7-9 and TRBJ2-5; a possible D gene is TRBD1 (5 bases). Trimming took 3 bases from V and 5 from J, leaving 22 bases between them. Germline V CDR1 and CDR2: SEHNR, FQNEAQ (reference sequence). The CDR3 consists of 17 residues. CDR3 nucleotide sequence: TGTGCCAGCAGCTTCACCTCCGGGTCAGGGTCGATGGAGACCCAGTACTTC. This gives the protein CASSFTSGSGSMETQYF. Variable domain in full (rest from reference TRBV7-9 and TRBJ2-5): DTGVSQNPRHKITKRGQNVTFRCDPISEHNRLYWYRQTLGQGPEFLTYFQNEAQLEKSRLLSDRFSAERPKGSFSTLEIQRTEQGDSAMYLCASSFTSGSGSMETQYFGPGTRLLVL.

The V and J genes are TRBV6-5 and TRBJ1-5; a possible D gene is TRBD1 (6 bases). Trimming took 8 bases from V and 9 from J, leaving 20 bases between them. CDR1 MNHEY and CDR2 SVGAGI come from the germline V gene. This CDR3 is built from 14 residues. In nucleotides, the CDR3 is TGTGCCAGCTATACTCGACAGGCCCGTTCGCCCCAGCATTTT. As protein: CASYTRQARSPQHF.

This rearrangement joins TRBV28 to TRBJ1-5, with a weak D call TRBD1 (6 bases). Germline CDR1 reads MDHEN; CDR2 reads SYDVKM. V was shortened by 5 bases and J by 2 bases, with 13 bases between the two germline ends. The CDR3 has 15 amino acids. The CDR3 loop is CASSRQASGNQPQHF. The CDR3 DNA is TGTGCCAGCAGTCGACAGGCTTCGGGCAATCAGCCCCAGCATTTT.

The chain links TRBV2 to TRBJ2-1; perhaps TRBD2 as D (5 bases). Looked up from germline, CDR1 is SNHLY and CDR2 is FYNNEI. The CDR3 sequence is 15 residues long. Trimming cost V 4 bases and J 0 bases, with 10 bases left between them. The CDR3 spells CASSAVGSSYNEQFF. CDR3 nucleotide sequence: TGTGCCAGCAGTGCCGTGGGGAGCTCCTACAATGAGCAGTTCTTC.

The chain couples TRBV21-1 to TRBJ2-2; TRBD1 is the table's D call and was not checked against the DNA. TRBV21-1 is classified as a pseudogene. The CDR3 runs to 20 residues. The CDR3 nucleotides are TGTGCCAGCAGCAAAGTTACCTGCTGCCGGGACAGGGGGCCGATCGGGGAGCTGTTTTTT. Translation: CASSKVTCCRDRGPIGELFF.

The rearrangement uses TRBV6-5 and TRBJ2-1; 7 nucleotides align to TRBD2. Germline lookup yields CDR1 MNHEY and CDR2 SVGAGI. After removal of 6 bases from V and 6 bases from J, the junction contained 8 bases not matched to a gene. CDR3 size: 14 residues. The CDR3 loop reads CASRGLAEINEQFF. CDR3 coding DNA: TGTGCCAGCAGAGGGCTAGCGGAGATCAATGAGCAGTTCTTC.

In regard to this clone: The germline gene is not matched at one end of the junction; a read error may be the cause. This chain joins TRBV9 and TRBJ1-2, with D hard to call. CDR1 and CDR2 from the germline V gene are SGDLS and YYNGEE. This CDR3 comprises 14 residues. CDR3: CAGSVAGRSGGYTF. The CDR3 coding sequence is TGTGCCGGCAGCGTAGCGGGGAGATCGGGTGGCTACACCTTC.

The CDR3 region is CASSLAGTYEQYF. CDR3 in DNA: TGCGCCAGCAGCTTGGCGGGGACTTACGAGCAGTACTTC. V gene TRBV5-1 combines with J gene TRBJ2-7; possibly TRBD2 for D (6 bases). The CDR3 sequence is 13 residues long. Between the trimmed V and J ends, which lost 0 bases and 4 bases, there was a span of 8 bases. CDR1 and CDR2 (germline): SGHRS, YFSETQ.

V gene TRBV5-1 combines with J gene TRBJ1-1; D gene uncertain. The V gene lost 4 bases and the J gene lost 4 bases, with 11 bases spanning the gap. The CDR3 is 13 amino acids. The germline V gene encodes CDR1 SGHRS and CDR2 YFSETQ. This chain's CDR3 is CASSLRGSTEAFF. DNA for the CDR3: TGCGCCAGCAGCCTACGTGGGAGCACTGAAGCTTTCTTT.

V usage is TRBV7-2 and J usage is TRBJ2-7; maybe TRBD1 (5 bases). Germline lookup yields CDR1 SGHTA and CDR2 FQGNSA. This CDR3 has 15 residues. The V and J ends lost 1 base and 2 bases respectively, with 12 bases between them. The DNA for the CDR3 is TGTGCCAGCAGCTTAGGTCAGGGCGTAACCTACGAGCAGTACTTC. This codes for CASSLGQGVTYEQYF.